Below are 29 T cell receptor beta chains sequenced from a single sample in a study of Ad26.COV2.S vaccination and SARS-CoV-2 variants. The protocol was immunoSEQ multiplex PCR, while the TCRdb copy is restricted to in-frame clones and leaves out a portion. The sample shows 380,000 or so clones, about 87% of them seen only once. The treatment was: some 20 received Ad26.COV2.S at low or high dose, single or two shots; roughly five received placebo; per-sample allocation not given. The study sampled participants on day 63 after the first vaccine or placebo injection. The specimen comprised peripheral blood, sampled in a trial of Ad26.COV2.S vaccine versus placebo. Source of these receptors: a person aged 18 to 65 who received the Ad26.COV2.S COVID-19 vaccine or a placebo.

The genes are TRBV27 and TRBJ1-5; no clear D. V was cut by 3 bases and J by 7 bases, with 16 bases left in between. This CDR3 has 15 amino acids. Germline V gene sequence: CDR1 MNHEY, CDR2 SMNVEV (reference sequence). The CDR3 nucleotides are TGTGCCAGCAGTTTGTGGGGTACCCTCGCCCAGCCCCAGCATTTT. It translates to CASSLWGTLAQPQHF.

J is TRBJ2-7 and V is TRBV15; 8 bases match TRBD1. There are 15 residues in the CDR3. CDR1 and CDR2 (germline): LNHNV, YYDKDF (reference sequence). V shed 3 bases, J shed 0 bases, and the junction held 4 bases outside the gene matches. CDR3 residues: CATSRDRVLSYEQYF. CDR3 coding DNA: TGTGCCACCAGCAGGGACAGGGTCCTCTCCTACGAGCAGTACTTC.

This sequence joins TRBV4-1 and TRBJ2-7, with a tentative D call TRBD2 (5 bases). The V end was cut by 3 bases, the J end by 6 bases, with 21 bases between. The CDR3 covers 16 residues. CDR1 and CDR2 (germline): MGHRA, YSYEKL. The CDR3 loop is CASSHPPAAEHGEQYF. Written as DNA, the CDR3 is TGCGCCAGCAGCCATCCCCCAGCAGCGGAACACGGCGAGCAGTACTTC.

In its sample, this clone was seen many times. The chain joins TRBV28 to TRBJ2-2; D gene unclear. This CDR3 comprises 12 residues. The V gene's germline CDR1 is MDHEN and CDR2 SYDVKM. V dropped 4 bases and J dropped 8 bases, with 8 bases sitting between them. CDR3 nucleotides: TGTGCCAGCAGTTATACTGAGGGGGAGCTGTTTTTT. This codes for CASSYTEGELFF.

This clone has just a few counts. This rearrangement joins TRBV4-1 to TRBJ1-6; 8 nucleotides agree with TRBD1. Germline lookup yields CDR1 MGHRA and CDR2 YSYEKL. CDR3 size: 16 residues. The V gene end was trimmed by 0 bases and the J gene end by 10 bases; junction bases not matched to a gene: 8. CDR3 sequence: CASSQDWGAGGSPLHF. For the CDR3, the DNA is TGCGCCAGCAGCCAAGATTGGGGGGCAGGGGGCTCACCCCTCCACTTT.

DNA of the CDR3: TGTGCCAGCAGAGGCATAGACAGGTACTATGGCTACACCTTC. Residues: CASRGIDRYYGYTF. This rearrangement joins TRBV28 to TRBJ1-2; tentatively, D is TRBD1 (6 bases). The V end lost 6 bases, the J end lost 3 bases, and 14 bases lay between the germline ends. CDR1 and CDR2 from the germline V gene are MDHEN and SYDVKM. The CDR3 has 14 residues.

V and J are TRBV9 and TRBJ1-1, with D perhaps matching TRBD1 (5 bases). The CDR3 totals 17 residues. Trimming stripped 4 bases from V and 0 bases from J, with 19 bases between. CDR1 and CDR2 (germline): SGDLS, YYNGEE. The CDR3 DNA is TGTGCCAGCAGCCCCAGACAGACCGGGGTCATGAACACTGAAGCTTTCTTT. It is translated as CASSPRQTGVMNTEAFF.

The CDR3 bases are TGCGCCAGCAGCCCGAACAGTGGCTACGAGCAGTACTTC. It yields the protein CASSPNSGYEQYF. The J gene is TRBJ2-7, the V gene TRBV5-1; D not certain. Trimming took 4 bases from V and 3 from J, leaving 11 bases between them. The germline CDR1 and CDR2 sequences are SGHRS and YFSETQ. The CDR3 extends over 13 amino acids.

The V and J genes are TRBV6-5 and TRBJ2-7; D is ambiguous. This CDR3 spans 13 amino acids. Per the germline V gene, CDR1 is MNHEY and CDR2 is SVGAGI. Trimming stripped 5 bases from V and 3 bases from J, with 11 bases between. CDR3 residues: CASSPPGYYEQYF. The CDR3 DNA is TGTGCCAGCAGTCCCCCCGGATACTACGAGCAGTACTTC.

The rearrangement uses TRBV7-3 and TRBJ2-6; D remains ambiguous. This CDR3 region has 16 residues. In germline, CDR1 is SGHTA, CDR2 FQGTGA. V lost 5 bases and J 0 bases, leaving 11 bases between the germline ends. The CDR3 nucleotides are TGTGCCAGCAGCGGGAAGGTATCCTCTGGGGCCAACGTCCTGACTTTC. Its translation: CASSGKVSSGANVLTF.

The chain recombines TRBV19 with TRBJ2-3, with D uncertain. Per the germline V gene, CDR1 is LNHDA and CDR2 is SQIVND (reference sequence). This CDR3 is 16 amino acids long. V lost 7 bases and J lost 2, with 19 bases in between. For the CDR3, the DNA is TGTGCCAGTATGGCGGCAGTCCCCAGGTCCACAGATACGCAGTATTTT. Translating it yields CASMAAVPRSTDTQYF.

The chain is built from TRBV30 and TRBJ1-1; D is unresolved. Trimming took off 3 bases at V and 5 bases at J, with 13 bases between the two ends. CDR1 GTSNPN and CDR2 SVGIG come from the germline V gene (reference sequence). CDR3 size: 13 residues. CDR3 bases: TGTGCCTGGAGATCAAGTAGAGCGACTGAAGCTTTCTTT. Amino acids: CAWRSSRATEAFF.

The chain joins TRBV23-1 to TRBJ1-4; TRBD1 is a possible D gene (5 bases). TRBV23-1 is identified as an open reading frame with a role that is uncertain. Trimming pared 1 base from V and 6 bases from J, leaving 21 bases between. The CDR3 length is 18 residues. CDR3 amino acids: CASSQWSPRAGGDEKLFF. CDR3 DNA sequence: TGCGCCAGCAGTCAATGGTCCCCTCGAGCGGGGGGGGATGAAAAACTGTTTTTT.

The gene calls are TRBV28 and TRBJ2-1; the D gene is possibly TRBD1 (6 bases). CDR1 is MDHEN and CDR2 is SYDVKM in the germline V gene. Trimming cost V 4 bases and J 7 bases, with 20 bases left between them. There are 16 residues in the CDR3. CDR3: CASSSPLGLGQNEQFF. CDR3 nucleotide sequence: TGTGCCAGCAGTTCACCATTAGGACTGGGACAAAATGAGCAGTTCTTC.

The V and J genes are TRBV7-2 and TRBJ2-6, with 8 positions matching TRBD1. This CDR3 comprises 18 residues. Germline-derived CDR1 and CDR2 are SGHTA and FQGNSA. J lost 2 bases, V lost 0 bases, and 6 bases had no gene match. The CDR3 DNA reads as TGTGCCAGCAGCTTAGCGCGGGCAGGGGGCACTGGGGCCAACGTCCTGACTTTC. Its protein product is CASSLARAGGTGANVLTF.

This clone appeared a few times. The chain is built from TRBV6-5 and TRBJ2-7; D may be TRBD1 (6 bases). The CDR3 has 13 amino acids. The V gene's germline CDR1 is MNHEY and CDR2 SVGAGI. V lost 6 bases, J lost 3 bases, and 12 bases lay in between. The CDR3 bases are TGTGCCAGCAGAAGACAGGACTTCTACGAGCAGTACTTC. It yields the protein CASRRQDFYEQYF.

Turning to this clone: At one of its ends the junction is not consistent with the germline gene, which may arise from a read error. This rearrangement joins TRBV10-3 to TRBJ2-7, with no clear D. This CDR3 is 12 amino acids long. The germline gives CDR1 ENHRY, CDR2 SYGVKD. CDR3 in DNA: TGTGCCATCAGTGACCGCCTCAGCGAAACGAACTTC. It specifies CAISDRLSETNF.

In its sample, this clone was seen a few times. V gene TRBV12-3 or TRBV12-4 combines with J gene TRBJ2-1, with D maybe TRBD1 (5 bases). V was shortened by 3 bases and J by 10 bases, with 7 bases between the two germline ends. This CDR3 is 11 amino acids long. DNA of the CDR3: TGTGCCAGCAGTTTCAGGGTCGAGCAGTTCTTC. Amino acids: CASSFRVEQFF.

The chain couples TRBV28 to TRBJ1-5; D is uncertain. V was trimmed by 8 bases and J by 2 bases, leaving 16 bases between them. In germline, CDR1 is MDHEN, CDR2 SYDVKM. This CDR3 has 15 residues. Here the CDR3 DNA reads TGTGCCAGCCGCACGGGAGGAGGAGGCAATCAGCCCCAGCATTTT. Protein sequence: CASRTGGGGNQPQHF.

The V gene is TRBV19, the J gene TRBJ2-7; TRBD1 aligns across 11 bases. The CDR3 extends over 14 amino acids. Germline V CDR1 and CDR2: LNHDA, SQIVND (reference sequence). Trimming took 7 bases from V and 6 from J; bases not matched to a gene: 8. The CDR3 loop reads CASMKTGTGGEQYF. CDR3 DNA sequence: TGTGCCAGTATGAAAACCGGGACAGGGGGCGAGCAGTACTTC.

The CDR3 DNA reads TGTGCCAGCGGACCCTTGAGCAATCAGCCCCAGCATTTT. Amino acid sequence: CASGPLSNQPQHF. The chain carries TRBV6-5 and TRBJ1-5, with D uncertain. The germline V gene has CDR1 MNHEY and CDR2 SVGAGI. V gave up 8 bases and J gave up 1 base, with 9 bases separating them. The CDR3 covers 13 residues.

V usage is TRBV28 and J usage is TRBJ1-1, with 7 bases aligning to TRBD1. CDR1 MDHEN and CDR2 SYDVKM come from the germline V gene. CDR3 length equals 16 residues. V was pared by 6 bases and J by 4 bases, with 14 bases of the junction left unmatched. The CDR3 region has the DNA TGTGCCAGCAGCCACCACCCGACAGGGTACCTCACTGAAGCTTTCTTT. It specifies CASSHHPTGYLTEAFF.

This clone was seen only once. V and J are TRBV10-3 and TRBJ1-5; a weak D match, TRBD1 (6 bases). CDR1 is ENHRY and CDR2 is SYGVKD in the germline V gene. The CDR3 length is 14 residues. The V and J ends lost 6 bases and 3 bases respectively, with 12 bases between them. The CDR3 reads CAISTRGINQPQHF. DNA for the CDR3: TGTGCCATCAGCACCAGGGGAATCAATCAGCCCCAGCATTTT.

This clone was counted once. The J gene is TRBJ1-4, the V gene TRBV30; 7 bases match TRBD1. The V gene's germline CDR1 is GTSNPN and CDR2 SVGIG (reference sequence). The junction had 6 bases not matched to a gene; V was cut back by 0 bases and J by 5 bases. The CDR3 length is 15 residues. The DNA of the CDR3 is TGTGCCTGGAGTGTAAAGTCAGGGGGAAATGAAAAACTGTTTTTT. The encoded protein is CAWSVKSGGNEKLFF.

The CDR3 nucleotides are TGTGCCAGCAGCTTAGGGGTAGGACAGGGGGGCGAGCAGTACTTC. This gives the protein CASSLGVGQGGEQYF. The genes are TRBV11-2 and TRBJ2-7, with 10 positions matching TRBD1. The V gene end was trimmed by 1 base and the J gene end by 6 bases; junction bases not matched to a gene: 6. This CDR3 is built from 15 residues. Germline values: CDR1 SGHAT, CDR2 FQNNGV.

The rearrangement uses TRBV3-1 (or the pseudogene TRBV3-2) and TRBJ1-6; D uncertain. Germline V gene data show CDR1 as LGHDT and CDR2 as YNNKEL (reference sequence). The V end was cut by 1 base, the J end by 10 bases, with 11 bases between. The CDR3 consists of 14 residues. Here the CDR3 reads CASSQGVGSSPLHF. CDR3 DNA sequence: TGTGCCAGCAGCCAAGGAGTAGGGTCGTCACCCCTCCACTTT.

A single count supports this clone. The V and J genes are TRBV19 and TRBJ2-7, with D possibly matching TRBD1 (7 bases). Germline CDR1 is LNHDA and CDR2 is SQIVND (reference sequence). Deletions cut 3 bases from V and 3 bases from J, with 15 bases between. This CDR3 is built from 15 residues. The CDR3 is CASSMPQGGLYEQYF. The DNA for the CDR3 is TGTGCCAGTAGTATGCCCCAGGGGGGCCTCTACGAGCAGTACTTC.

The CDR3, as DNA: TGCGCCAGCAGCCAAGATAGGCAGGGAGGTGAGCAGTTCTTC. Protein: CASSQDRQGGEQFF. The V and J genes are TRBV4-1 and TRBJ2-1, with D possibly being TRBD2 (6 bases). Germline values: CDR1 MGHRA, CDR2 YSYEKL. The CDR3 loop spans 14 amino acids. Trimming left V 0 bases short and J 9 bases short, with 12 bases between.

The chain is built from TRBV27 and TRBJ1-5; D might be TRBD1 (6 bases). V shed 5 bases and J shed 0 bases, with 17 bases lying between them. The germline V gene encodes CDR1 MNHEY and CDR2 SMNVEV (reference sequence). The CDR3 runs to 17 residues. The CDR3 coding sequence is TGTGCCAGCAGTCACCGAGGGGGGACTTATAGCAATCAGCCCCAGCATTTT. Translation gives CASSHRGGTYSNQPQHF.